Each of the 26 T cell receptor beta chains below was sequenced from the same sample in a study of cytomegalovirus exposure and HLA in healthy donors (dated by TCRdb to about 2017). Receptor libraries were prepared by the immunoSEQ multiplex PCR assay. For the multiplex PCR, a mixture combining 60 forward primers for TCR Vbeta segments and 13 reverse primers for TCR Jbeta segments was used. The source is immuneACCESS, and TCRdb retained only in-frame sequences with V and J called. Part of the clones is not carried over; for the studies checked, unresolved V genes explain less than half of this, and the remainder is unexplained. The sample table records approximately 190,000 clones; approximately 80% of these occur just once. Jointly, the top ten make up 1.5% to 2% of the sample. Sequences were obtained from PBMCs. The origin of the receptors is a woman under 40 in good health and CMV-seronegative.

The sample holds one count of this clone. The chain couples TRBV15 to TRBJ2-1; TRBD1 matches 8 bases. Per the germline V gene, CDR1 is LNHNV and CDR2 is YYDKDF (reference sequence). This CDR3 comprises 14 residues. The V gene end was trimmed by 3 bases and the J gene end by 4 bases; junction bases not matched to a gene: 2. In DNA, the CDR3 is TGTGCCACCAGCAGGAGGACAGGGTACAATGAGCAGTTCTTC. As protein: CATSRRTGYNEQFF.

The J gene is TRBJ2-7, the V gene TRBV28; no definite D call. This CDR3 is 13 amino acids long. V shed 10 bases and J shed 3 bases, with 16 bases lying between them. Germline lookup yields CDR1 MDHEN and CDR2 SYDVKM. The CDR3 DNA reads TGTGCCACCCAGGCCCCCGCCAGCTACGAGCAGTACTTC. Its protein is CATQAPASYEQYF.

The J gene is TRBJ2-2, the V gene TRBV9; D is unresolved. This CDR3 has 14 residues. The V end was cut by 0 bases, the J end by 2 bases, with 5 bases between. The germline V gene has CDR1 SGDLS and CDR2 YYNGEE. The CDR3 loop reads CASSVDSNTGELFF. DNA of the CDR3: TGTGCCAGCAGCGTAGACAGCAACACCGGGGAGCTGTTTTTT.

The V call is TRBV19, the J call TRBJ2-2; the D gene is possibly TRBD2 (5 bases). Trimming stripped 0 bases from V and 5 bases from J, with 13 bases between. Germline V lookup: CDR1 LNHDA, CDR2 SQIVND (reference sequence). CDR3 length equals 16 residues. The CDR3 DNA sequence: TGTGCCAGTAGTATAGATCACGGCGGGTTTACCGGGGAGCTGTTTTTT. It encodes CASSIDHGGFTGELFF.

In this sample, this clone turned up a few times. This chain joins TRBV5-1 and TRBJ1-2; perhaps TRBD1 as D (5 bases). Per germline, CDR1 SGHRS and CDR2 YFSETQ. With 0 bases removed from V and 8 bases from J, the gap between germline ends came to 11 bases. The length of the CDR3 is 13 residues. The DNA of the CDR3 is TGCGCCAGCAGCTTGGCGGGGGTAAGCGGCTACACCTTC. Translating gives CASSLAGVSGYTF. Together with reference TRBV5-1 and TRBJ1-2, the CDR3 gives the full variable domain: KAGVTQTPRYLIKTRGQQVTLSCSPISGHRSVSWYQQTPGQGLQFLFEYFSETQRNKGNFPGRFSGRQFSNSRSEMNVSTLELGDSALYLCASSLAGVSGYTFGSGTRLTVV.

This clone was picked up one time. V usage is TRBV30 and J usage is TRBJ2-7; possible D gene TRBD1, 6 bases. CDR3 length equals 17 residues. Trimming pared 1 base from V and 2 bases from J, leaving 21 bases between. The germline V gene encodes CDR1 GTSNPN and CDR2 SVGIG (reference sequence). CDR3 in amino acids: CAWSGSPSGQSTYEQYF. The CDR3 bases are TGTGCCTGGAGTGGTAGCCCCTCTGGACAGTCAACCTACGAGCAGTACTTC.

The CDR3, as DNA: TGTGCCAGCAGCTTGGTAAATAGTGAGCAGTTCTTC. It encodes CASSLVNSEQFF. The chain combines TRBV5-6 with TRBJ2-1; D remains ambiguous. The CDR3 is made up of 12 amino acids. Germline V gene data show CDR1 as SGHDT and CDR2 as YYEEEE. Trimming cost V 0 bases and J 9 bases, with 7 bases left between them.

The chain employs TRBV18 and TRBJ2-7; 7 bases map to TRBD2. V gave up 6 bases and J gave up 6 bases; unmatched junction bases: 11. The CDR3 consists of 14 residues. CDR1 and CDR2 from the germline V gene are KGHSH and LQKENI. The CDR3 loop is CASSLPGGRGEQYF. CDR3 bases: TGTGCCAGCTCCCTCCCCGGGGGGAGAGGCGAGCAGTACTTC.

The rearrangement joins TRBV7-9 to TRBJ1-4, with no clear D. The germline gives CDR1 SEHNR, CDR2 FQNEAQ (reference sequence). Deletions cut 5 bases from V and 2 bases from J, with 12 bases between. The CDR3 sequence is 15 residues long. In nucleotides, the CDR3 is TGTGCCAGCAGCCACTCCAGAGCGACTAATGAAAAACTGTTTTTT. Its protein product is CASSHSRATNEKLFF. The full variable domain, rest sourced from reference TRBV7-9 and TRBJ1-4, is DTGVSQNPRHKITKRGQNVTFRCDPISEHNRLYWYRQTLGQGPEFLTYFQNEAQLEKSRLLSDRFSAERPKGSFSTLEIQRTEQGDSAMYLCASSHSRATNEKLFFGSGTQLSVL.

In this sample, this clone turned up a few times. V gene TRBV2 combines with J gene TRBJ1-5; D remains unclear. The CDR3 spans 17 residues. Trimming pared 1 base from V and 4 bases from J, leaving 17 bases between. The germline gives CDR1 SNHLY, CDR2 FYNNEI. CDR3 DNA: TGTGCCAGCAGTGAAGGGTGGTTCCCTGAGGTGAATCAGCCCCAGCATTTT. This codes for CASSEGWFPEVNQPQHF.

This clone was observed a handful of times. This sequence joins TRBV6-5 and TRBJ2-3, with 9 bases fitting TRBD1. CDR3 length: 14 residues. Germline V gene lookup returns CDR1 MNHEY and CDR2 SVGAGI. With 6 bases clipped from V and 3 bases from J, the junction kept 4 bases outside the gene matches. This CDR3 is CASSRGQGTDTQYF. In nucleotides, the CDR3 is TGTGCCAGCAGCCGAGGACAGGGGACAGATACGCAGTATTTT.

This chain joins TRBV6-1 and TRBJ1-2; 7 positions match TRBD1. Germline lookup yields CDR1 MNHNS and CDR2 SASEGT. The CDR3 has 11 residues. The V and J ends lost 10 bases and 5 bases, in that order; junction bases with no gene match: 4. CDR3 in DNA: TGTGCCACACAGGGGTGGTATGGCTACACCTTC. Translation: CATQGWYGYTF.

The chain links TRBV18 to TRBJ2-5, with TRBD2 matching over 12 bases. This CDR3 comprises 16 residues. V was clipped by 1 base and J by 5 bases; unmatched bases: 5. The germline V gene has CDR1 KGHSH and CDR2 LQKENI. CDR3 in DNA: TGTGCCAGCTCACCACGGACTAGCGGGATGGGGGAGACCCAGTACTTC. This gives the protein CASSPRTSGMGETQYF.

The chain couples TRBV5-1 to TRBJ1-1; 8 bases align to TRBD1. The CDR3 has 15 amino acids. CDR1 and CDR2 from the germline V gene are SGHRS and YFSETQ. J lost 7 bases, V lost 4 bases, and 12 bases had no gene match. The CDR3 region has the DNA TGCGCCAGCAGCCCCAATATCAGGGGGCAGAGTGAAGCTTTCTTT. This translates into CASSPNIRGQSEAFF.

The CDR3 is CASSHFQGNEQFF. The CDR3 bases are TGTGCCAGCAGCCATTTTCAGGGGAATGAGCAGTTCTTC. This rearrangement joins TRBV11-2 to TRBJ2-1, with D possibly being TRBD1 (6 bases). The CDR3 runs to 13 residues. V gave up 5 bases and J gave up 7 bases, with 12 bases separating them. Germline V gene sequence: CDR1 SGHAT, CDR2 FQNNGV.

This chain links TRBV9 with TRBJ2-1; 8 bases fit TRBD2. V shed 8 bases and J 8 bases; nucleotides not matched to a gene: 9. CDR1 is SGDLS, CDR2 YYNGEE, per germline. This CDR3 comprises 13 residues. CDR3 sequence reads: CASNPGGPDEQFF. CDR3 coding DNA: TGTGCCAGTAATCCGGGGGGGCCGGATGAGCAGTTCTTC.

This clone has more than one count but fewer than ten. As DNA, the CDR3 is TGTGCTAGTGCCCTCGACAGCACCTACGAGCAGTACTTC. Translation gives CASALDSTYEQYF. J is TRBJ2-5 and V is TRBV12-5; the D gene is possibly TRBD1 (5 bases). The J call could be wrong; TRBJ2-7 is a better fit for the DNA end. The CDR3 runs 13 residues. CDR1 is LGHNT and CDR2 is FRNRAP in the germline V gene.

This chain uses TRBV29-1 with TRBJ2-2; 7 bases are shared with TRBD1. Germline lookup yields CDR1 SQVTM and CDR2 ANQGSEA. The CDR3 has 16 amino acids. Trimming removed 4 bases from V and 2 bases from J; junction bases left unmatched: 10. CDR3 sequence: CSVAAETGINTGELFF. CDR3 in DNA: TGCAGCGTTGCGGCGGAGACAGGGATAAACACCGGGGAGCTGTTTTTT.

The sample holds a few counts of this clone. This chain joins TRBV7-3 and TRBJ2-5; 7 bases agree with TRBD1. Germline V gene sequence: CDR1 SGHTA, CDR2 FQGTGA. J was trimmed by 5 bases and V by 5 bases; bases with no gene match: 14. This CDR3 has 16 amino acids. The CDR3 DNA reads TGTGCCAGCAGCCTCCGGGACAGAGGTCCAGGGGAGACCCAGTACTTC. It translates to CASSLRDRGPGETQYF.

This clone was counted between two and nine times. This chain links TRBV9 with TRBJ2-1; 11 nucleotides line up with TRBD2. The CDR3 loop spans 15 amino acids. V was clipped by 3 bases and J by 6 bases; unmatched bases: 5. Germline assignment: CDR1 SGDLS and CDR2 YYNGEE. CDR3 nucleotide sequence: TGTGCCAGCAGCGCCGGGACTAGCGGCAGCAATGAGCAGTTCTTC. This sequence encodes CASSAGTSGSNEQFF.

CDR3 amino acids: CASSQGTEQYF. In nucleotides, the CDR3 is TGTGCCAGCAGCCAGGGAACCGAGCAGTACTTC. The V call is TRBV5-4, the J call TRBJ2-7; D is perhaps TRBD1 (5 bases). Germline-derived CDR1 and CDR2 are SGHNT and YYREEE (reference sequence). Deletions cut 4 bases from V and 6 bases from J, with 8 bases between. CDR3 length: 11 residues.

This clone was seen just once. This chain joins TRBV14 and TRBJ2-5; D gene uncertain. V dropped 0 bases and J dropped 2 bases, with 16 bases sitting between them. CDR1 is SGHDN, CDR2 FVKESK, per germline. The CDR3 runs to 17 residues. CDR3 DNA sequence: TGTGCCAGCAGCCAAGAAGCCACCTCACAGCCTCAAGAGACCCAGTACTTC. Protein product: CASSQEATSQPQETQYF.

The chain combines TRBV20-1 with TRBJ2-1; D unclear. The V gene's germline CDR1 is DFQATT and CDR2 SNEGSKA (reference sequence). Trimming cost V 5 bases and J 7 bases, with 6 bases left between them. The CDR3 is made up of 10 amino acids. CDR3: CSAQANEQFF. The CDR3, as DNA: TGCAGTGCTCAGGCGAATGAGCAGTTCTTC.

The chain carries TRBV5-4 and TRBJ2-5; TRBD2 matches at 10 bases. Germline V gives CDR1 SGHNT, CDR2 YYREEE (reference sequence). This CDR3 has 15 amino acids. With V trimmed by 4 bases and J by 1 base, 4 bases remained unmatched. The CDR3 reads CASSPGLAFQETQYF. The CDR3 bases are TGTGCCAGCAGCCCGGGACTAGCGTTCCAAGAGACCCAGTACTTC.

J is TRBJ2-7 and V is TRBV7-6; no definite D call. CDR1 and CDR2 (germline): SGHVS, FNYEAQ. The CDR3 runs 13 residues. V was clipped by 5 bases and J by 6 bases, with 14 bases between them. The CDR3: CASSPEFGGEQYF. CDR3 sequence (DNA): TGTGCCAGCAGCCCCGAATTCGGTGGCGAGCAGTACTTC.

This chain links TRBV6-6 with TRBJ1-3; 9 bases are shared with TRBD1. With V trimmed by 10 bases and J by 3 bases, 7 bases remained unmatched. The CDR3 is 14 amino acids. The germline V gene has CDR1 MNHNY and CDR2 SVGAGI (reference sequence). This chain's CDR3 is CATWGQGSGNTIYF. The CDR3 region has the DNA TGTGCCACCTGGGGACAGGGAAGTGGAAACACCATATATTTT.